Sequencing of this TCR beta chain was carried out in a study of blood T cell repertoires in COVID-19. Overall study context: Nucleic acid was either cDNA or gDNA, and it came from T cells, B-cell-depleted T cells, or PBMCs.

Membership in each cohort depended on participant-reported clinical history. Assay used: immunoSEQ multiplex PCR; TCRdb lists only in-frame clones, some missing. This sample yields over 130,000 clones, of which approximately 85% are seen a single time; 3% to 3.5% belongs to the top ten. Germline V gives CDR1 MNHEY, CDR2 SMNVEV (reference sequence). V lost 3 bases, J lost 1 base, and 1 base stayed unmatched. The CDR3 contains 14 residues. The chain carries TRBV27 and TRBJ1-2; 8 bases align to TRBD1. The source of this sequence is a woman between 45 and 60 years old with acute COVID-19. Sequencing input: PBMCs or T cells enriched from blood (not recorded which). CDR3 region: CASSLTGDNYGYTF. CDR3 coding DNA: TGTGCCAGCAGTTTGACAGGGGATAACTATGGCTACACCTTC.